This TCR beta chain was documented in a study of shared clonotypes between healthy human individuals. Study information: The plates for each donor numbered three CD4 naive, three CD4 memory, two CD8 naive and one CD8 memory.

Study results and limitations: With few donors, the genetic and exposure-history diversity represented was limited.

The authors loaded 200 ng DNA, roughly 33,000 T cell genomes, into sorted-subset replicate PCRs. Using immunoSEQ multiplex PCR, the repertoire was profiled, and TCRdb retains in-frame clones only, with some absent. The data contain more than 150,000 clones, roughly 91% of them singletons. CD45RA+ naive and CD45RA-negative memory subsets were separated from CD4+ cells. Concerning this clone itself: Its antigen remains unknown.

V was cut by 5 bases and J by 1 base, with 15 bases left in between. The CDR3 has 15 residues. Germline V lookup: CDR1 MDHEN, CDR2 SYDVKM. Sequenced material: naive CD4+ T cells sorted from blood. Subset given: CD45RA+ positively selected. The sequence was collected from a woman in her twenties or thirties in good health. This rearrangement joins TRBV28 to TRBJ2-7; D might be TRBD1 (5 bases). CDR3 region: CASSPPRVPSYEQYF. The CDR3 coding sequence is TGTGCCAGCAGTCCTCCCAGGGTCCCTTCCTACGAGCAGTACTTC.